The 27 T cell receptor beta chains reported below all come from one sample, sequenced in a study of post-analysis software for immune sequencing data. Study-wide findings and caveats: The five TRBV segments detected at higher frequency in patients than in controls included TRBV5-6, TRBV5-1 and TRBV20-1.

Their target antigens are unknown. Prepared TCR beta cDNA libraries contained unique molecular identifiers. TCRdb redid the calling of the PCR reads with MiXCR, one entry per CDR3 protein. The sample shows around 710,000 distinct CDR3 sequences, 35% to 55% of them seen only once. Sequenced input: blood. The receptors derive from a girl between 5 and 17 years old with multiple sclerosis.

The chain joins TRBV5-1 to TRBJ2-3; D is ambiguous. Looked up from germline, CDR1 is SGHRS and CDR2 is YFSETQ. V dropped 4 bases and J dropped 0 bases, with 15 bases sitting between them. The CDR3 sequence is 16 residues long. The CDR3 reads CASSSTPGSSTDTQYF. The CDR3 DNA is TGCGCCAGCAGCAGCACACCAGGATCCAGCACAGATACGCAGTATTTT.

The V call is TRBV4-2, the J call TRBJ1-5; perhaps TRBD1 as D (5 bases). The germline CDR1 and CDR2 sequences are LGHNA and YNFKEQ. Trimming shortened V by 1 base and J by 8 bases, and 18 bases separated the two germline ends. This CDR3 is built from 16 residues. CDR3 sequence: CASSQVRQPWGEPQHF. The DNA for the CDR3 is TGTGCCAGCAGCCAAGTCCGGCAACCCTGGGGGGAGCCCCAGCATTTT.

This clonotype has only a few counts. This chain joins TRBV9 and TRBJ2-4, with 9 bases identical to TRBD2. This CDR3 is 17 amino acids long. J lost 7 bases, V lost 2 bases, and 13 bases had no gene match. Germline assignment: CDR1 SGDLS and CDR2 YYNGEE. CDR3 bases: TGTGCCAGCAGCGTTGGGAGGCGGGAGGGTTACCGGAACATTCAGTACTTC. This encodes CASSVGRREGYRNIQYF.

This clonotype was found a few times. The CDR3 here is CASSQGLAQPEDTQYF. In DNA form, the CDR3 reads TGTGCCAGCAGCCAGGGACTAGCCCAGCCCGAGGATACGCAGTATTTT. The J gene is TRBJ2-3, the V gene TRBV5-5; 9 positions match TRBD2. The germline V gene has CDR1 SGHKS and CDR2 YYEKEE (reference sequence). With 4 bases clipped from V and 6 bases from J, the junction kept 12 bases outside the gene matches. The CDR3 spans 16 residues.

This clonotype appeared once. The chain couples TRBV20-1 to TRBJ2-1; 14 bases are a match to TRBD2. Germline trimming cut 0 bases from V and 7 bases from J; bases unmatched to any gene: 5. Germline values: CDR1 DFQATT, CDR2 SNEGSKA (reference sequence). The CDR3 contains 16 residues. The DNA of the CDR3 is TGCAGTGCTAGAGAGGGGACTAGCGGGAGACCTAATGAGCAGTTCTTC. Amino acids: CSAREGTSGRPNEQFF.

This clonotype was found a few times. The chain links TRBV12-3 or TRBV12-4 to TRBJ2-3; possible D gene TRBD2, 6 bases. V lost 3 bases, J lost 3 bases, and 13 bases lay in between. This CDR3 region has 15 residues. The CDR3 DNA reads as TGTGCCAGCAGTTTGCGTATGGAGGGAACAGATACGCAGTATTTT. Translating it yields CASSLRMEGTDTQYF.

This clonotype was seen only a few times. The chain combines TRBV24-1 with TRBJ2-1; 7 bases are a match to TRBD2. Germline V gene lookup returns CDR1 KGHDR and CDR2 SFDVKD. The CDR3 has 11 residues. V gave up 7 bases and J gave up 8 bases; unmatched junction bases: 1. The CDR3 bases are TGTGCCACCAGGCGGGAGCATGAGCAGTTCTTC. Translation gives CATRREHEQFF.

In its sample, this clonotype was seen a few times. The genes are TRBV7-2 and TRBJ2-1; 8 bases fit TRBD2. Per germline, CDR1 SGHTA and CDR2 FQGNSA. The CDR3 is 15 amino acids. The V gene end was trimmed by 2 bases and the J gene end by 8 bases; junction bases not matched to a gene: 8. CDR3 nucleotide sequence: TGTGCCAGCAGCTTACTAGCGGGTGGACTCGATGAGCAGTTCTTC. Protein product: CASSLLAGGLDEQFF. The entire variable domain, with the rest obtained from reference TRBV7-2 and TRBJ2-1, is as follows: GAGVSQSPSNKVTEKGKDVELRCDPISGHTALYWYRQSLGQGLEFLIYFQGNSAPDKSGLPSDRFSAERTGGSVSTLTIQRTQQEDSAVYLCASSLLAGGLDEQFFGPGTRLTVL.

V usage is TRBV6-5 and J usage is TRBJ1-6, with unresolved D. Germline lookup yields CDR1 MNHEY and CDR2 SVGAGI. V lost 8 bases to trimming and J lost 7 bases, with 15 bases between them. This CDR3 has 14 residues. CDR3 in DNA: TGTGCCAGCCACAGTGGGGTGTCCAATTCACCCCTCCACTTT. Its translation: CASHSGVSNSPLHF.

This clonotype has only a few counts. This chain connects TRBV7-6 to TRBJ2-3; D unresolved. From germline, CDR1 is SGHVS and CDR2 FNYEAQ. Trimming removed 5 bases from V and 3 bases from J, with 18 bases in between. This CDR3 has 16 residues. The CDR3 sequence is CASSPGTGGFTDTQYF. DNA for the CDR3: TGTGCCAGCAGCCCCGGCACTGGCGGATTTACAGATACGCAGTATTTT.

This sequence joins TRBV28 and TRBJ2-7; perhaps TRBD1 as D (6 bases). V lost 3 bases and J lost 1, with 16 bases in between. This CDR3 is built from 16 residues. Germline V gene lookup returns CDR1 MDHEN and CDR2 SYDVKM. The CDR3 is CASSLHQGLGSYEQYF. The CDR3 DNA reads TGTGCCAGCAGTTTGCACCAGGGGCTCGGGTCCTACGAGCAGTACTTC.

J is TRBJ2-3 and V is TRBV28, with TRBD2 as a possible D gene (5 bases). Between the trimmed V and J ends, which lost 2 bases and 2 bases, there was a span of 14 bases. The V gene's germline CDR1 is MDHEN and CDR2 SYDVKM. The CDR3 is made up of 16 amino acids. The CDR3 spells CASSLIQRLNTDTQYF. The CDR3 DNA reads TGTGCCAGCAGTTTAATCCAGCGGCTAAACACAGATACGCAGTATTTT.

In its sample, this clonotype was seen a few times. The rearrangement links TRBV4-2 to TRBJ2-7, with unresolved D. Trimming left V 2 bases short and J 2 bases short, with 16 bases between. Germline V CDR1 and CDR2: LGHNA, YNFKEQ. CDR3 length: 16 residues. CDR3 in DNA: TGTGCCAGCAGCCAACGGGCTGCGGAGCCGCCCTACGAGCAGTACTTC. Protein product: CASSQRAAEPPYEQYF.

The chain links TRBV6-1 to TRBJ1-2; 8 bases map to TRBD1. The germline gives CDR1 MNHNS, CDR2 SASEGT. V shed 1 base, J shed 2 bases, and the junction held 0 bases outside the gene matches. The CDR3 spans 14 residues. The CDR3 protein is CASSEGDRNYGYTF. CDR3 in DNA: TGTGCCAGCAGTGAAGGGGACAGGAACTATGGCTACACCTTC.

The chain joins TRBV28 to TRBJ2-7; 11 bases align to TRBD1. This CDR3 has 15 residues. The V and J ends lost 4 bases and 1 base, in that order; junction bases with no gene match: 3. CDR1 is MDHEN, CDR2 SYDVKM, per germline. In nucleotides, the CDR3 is TGTGCCAGCAGTTGGGGGACAGGGGGTTCCTACGAGCAGTACTTC. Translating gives CASSWGTGGSYEQYF.

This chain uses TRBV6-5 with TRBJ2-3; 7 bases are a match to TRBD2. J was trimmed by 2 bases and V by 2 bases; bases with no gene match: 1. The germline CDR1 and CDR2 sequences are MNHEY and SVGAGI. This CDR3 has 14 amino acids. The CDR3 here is CASSYTSDTDTQYF. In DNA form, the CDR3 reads TGTGCCAGCAGTTACACTAGCGACACAGATACGCAGTATTTT.

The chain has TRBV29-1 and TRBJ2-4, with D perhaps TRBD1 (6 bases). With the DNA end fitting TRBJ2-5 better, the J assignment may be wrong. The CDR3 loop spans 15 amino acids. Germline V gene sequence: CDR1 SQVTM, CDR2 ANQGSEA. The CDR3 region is CSVDTTGTPGATQYF. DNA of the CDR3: TGCAGCGTTGATACAACAGGGACCCCCGGAGCGACCCAGTACTTC.

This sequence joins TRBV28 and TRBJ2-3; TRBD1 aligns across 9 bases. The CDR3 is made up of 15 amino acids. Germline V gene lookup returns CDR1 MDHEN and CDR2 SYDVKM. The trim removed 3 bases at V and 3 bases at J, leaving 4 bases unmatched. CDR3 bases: TGTGCCAGCAGTTTTGGGGACAGGGAGACAGATACGCAGTATTTT. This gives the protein CASSFGDRETDTQYF.

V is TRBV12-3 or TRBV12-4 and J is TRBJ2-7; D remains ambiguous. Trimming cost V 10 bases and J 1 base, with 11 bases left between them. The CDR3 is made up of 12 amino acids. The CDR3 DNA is TGTGCCACTCTAAGTCCGTCCTACGAGCAGTACTTC. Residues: CATLSPSYEQYF.

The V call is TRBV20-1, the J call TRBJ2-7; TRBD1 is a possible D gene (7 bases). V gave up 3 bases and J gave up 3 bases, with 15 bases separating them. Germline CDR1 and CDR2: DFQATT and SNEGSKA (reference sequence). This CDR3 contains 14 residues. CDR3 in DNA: TGCAGTGCTAGGAGACAGGGAGGTGACTACGAGCAGTACTTC. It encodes CSARRQGGDYEQYF.

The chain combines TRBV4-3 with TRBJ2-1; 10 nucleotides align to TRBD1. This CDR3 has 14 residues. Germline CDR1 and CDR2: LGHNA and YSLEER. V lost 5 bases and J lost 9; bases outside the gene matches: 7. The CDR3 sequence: CASSMMDRGGEQFF. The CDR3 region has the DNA TGCGCCAGCAGCATGATGGACAGGGGGGGTGAGCAGTTCTTC.

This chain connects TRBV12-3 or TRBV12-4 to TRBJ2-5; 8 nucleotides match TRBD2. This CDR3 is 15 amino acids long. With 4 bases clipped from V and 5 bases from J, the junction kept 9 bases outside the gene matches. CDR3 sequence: CASSYLGRGEETQYF. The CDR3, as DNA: TGTGCCAGCAGTTACCTCGGGCGGGGGGAGGAGACCCAGTACTTC.

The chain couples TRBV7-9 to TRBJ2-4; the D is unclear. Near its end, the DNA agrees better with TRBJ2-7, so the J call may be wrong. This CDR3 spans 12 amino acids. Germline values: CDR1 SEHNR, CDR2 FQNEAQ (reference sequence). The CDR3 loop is CASSLATGEQYF. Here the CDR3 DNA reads TGTGCCAGCAGCTTAGCTACGGGCGAGCAGTACTTC.

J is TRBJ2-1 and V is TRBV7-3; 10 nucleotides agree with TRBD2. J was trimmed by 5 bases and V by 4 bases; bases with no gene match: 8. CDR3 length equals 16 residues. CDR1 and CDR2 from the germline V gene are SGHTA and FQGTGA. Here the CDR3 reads CASSSVTSGNHNEQFF. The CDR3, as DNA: TGTGCCAGCAGCTCCGTTACTAGCGGGAACCACAATGAGCAGTTCTTC.

The CDR3 spells CASSLIWDTDTQYF. DNA for the CDR3: TGTGCCAGCAGCCTAATTTGGGACACAGATACGCAGTATTTT. The rearrangement joins TRBV7-9 to TRBJ2-3; D is unresolved. This CDR3 comprises 14 residues. The V and J ends lost 5 bases and 2 bases respectively, with 11 bases between them. Germline V gene lookup returns CDR1 SEHNR and CDR2 FQNEAQ (reference sequence).

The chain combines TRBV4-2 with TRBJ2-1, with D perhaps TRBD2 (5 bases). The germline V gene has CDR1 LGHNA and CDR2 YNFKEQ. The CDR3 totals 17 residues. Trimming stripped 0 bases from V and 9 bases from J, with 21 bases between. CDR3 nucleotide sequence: TGTGCCAGCAGCCAAGATCGATCCGGGTGGTACGCGGGTGAGCAGTTCTTC. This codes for CASSQDRSGWYAGEQFF.

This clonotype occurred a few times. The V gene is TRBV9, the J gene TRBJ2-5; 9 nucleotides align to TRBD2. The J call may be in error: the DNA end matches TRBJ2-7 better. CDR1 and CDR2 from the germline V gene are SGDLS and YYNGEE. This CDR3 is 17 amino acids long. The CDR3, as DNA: TGTGCCAGCAGCGTAGGGGAGAGCGGGAGGCCCAATTACGAGCAGTACTTC. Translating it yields CASSVGESGRPNYEQYF.